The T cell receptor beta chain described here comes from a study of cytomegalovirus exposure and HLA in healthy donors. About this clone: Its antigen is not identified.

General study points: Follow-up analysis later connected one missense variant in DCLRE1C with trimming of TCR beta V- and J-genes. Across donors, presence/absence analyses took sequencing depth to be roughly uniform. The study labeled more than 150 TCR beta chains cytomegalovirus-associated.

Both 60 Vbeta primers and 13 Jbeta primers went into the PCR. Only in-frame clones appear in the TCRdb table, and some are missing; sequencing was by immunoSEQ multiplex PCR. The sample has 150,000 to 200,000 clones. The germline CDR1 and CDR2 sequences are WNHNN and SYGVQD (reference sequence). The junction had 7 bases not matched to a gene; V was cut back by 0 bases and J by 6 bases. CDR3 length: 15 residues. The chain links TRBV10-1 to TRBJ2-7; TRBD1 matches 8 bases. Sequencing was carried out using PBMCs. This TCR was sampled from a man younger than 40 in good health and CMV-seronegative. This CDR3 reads CASSESRTGTFEQYF. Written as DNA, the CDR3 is TGCGCCAGCAGTGAGTCCCGGACAGGGACTTTCGAGCAGTACTTC.